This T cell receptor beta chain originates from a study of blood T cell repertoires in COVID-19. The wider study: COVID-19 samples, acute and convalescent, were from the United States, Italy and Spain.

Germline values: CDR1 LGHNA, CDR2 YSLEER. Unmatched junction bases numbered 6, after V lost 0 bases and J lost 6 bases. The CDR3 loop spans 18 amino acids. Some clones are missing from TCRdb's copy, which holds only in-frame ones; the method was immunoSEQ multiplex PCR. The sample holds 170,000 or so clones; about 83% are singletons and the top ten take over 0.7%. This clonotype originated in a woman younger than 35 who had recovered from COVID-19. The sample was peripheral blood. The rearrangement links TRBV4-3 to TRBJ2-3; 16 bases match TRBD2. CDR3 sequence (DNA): TGCGCCAGCAGCCAAGAAGGGACTAGCGGGAGGGCCGATGATACGCAGTATTTT. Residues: CASSQEGTSGRADDTQYF.